This TCR beta chain appears in the sequencing data of a study of blood T cells in healthy people across ages. Next came a second PCR, run for about 6 to 12 cycles, which used a sample-barcoded 5' primer along with a J-beta primer mix. TCRdb reanalysed the 5' RACE reads using MiXCR and keeps one entry per CDR3 protein. The data show under 2 million distinct CDR3 sequences, roughly a third seen once. Germline values: CDR1 DFQATT, CDR2 SNEGSKA (reference sequence). The CDR3 runs 15 residues. V was shortened by 5 bases and J by 0 bases, with 14 bases between the two germline ends. The study drew donors from healthy Caucasian individuals in Russia aged about 6 to 95. PBMCs, at least 6 million per sample, were isolated.

The chain carries TRBV20-1 and TRBJ2-1, with D perhaps TRBD1 or TRBD2 (5 bases each). This TCR came from a woman younger than 45 in good health. Sequenced sample: blood. CDR3 in amino acids: CSASGTTDSYNEQFF. The CDR3 coding sequence is TGCAGTGCTTCTGGGACCACAGACTCCTACAATGAGCAGTTCTTC.